Given below is one T cell receptor beta chain in context. The antigen remains undetermined. CDR3 length equals 15 residues. V was trimmed by 6 bases and J by 5 bases, leaving 20 bases between them. Germline V gene data show CDR1 as DFQATT and CDR2 as SNEGSKA (reference sequence). The data belong to a study of blood T cells in healthy people across ages. Broader study findings: Relative to aged donors, long-lived donors carried more naive CD4+ cells and displayed higher diversity. The fall in TCR beta diversity per million T cells was roughly linear with age.

Samples had at least 7 million PBMCs isolated from them. It was with a sample-barcoded 5' primer and a J-beta primer mix that a second PCR of about 6 to 12 cycles was run. Every molecule of cDNA carried a tag from a template-switch adaptor with 12 random nucleotides. Using its own MiXCR run on the 5' RACE reads, TCRdb lists one record per CDR3 protein. Here the sample spans 730,000 or so distinct CDR3 sequences, approximately 40% being singletons. The specimen sequenced was blood. The source is a man older than 75 in good health. V is TRBV20-1 and J is TRBJ2-1; D possibly corresponds to TRBD1 (5 bases). Here the CDR3 DNA reads TGCAGTGCCACATCTCGACAGCCGGCAGACAATGAGCAGTTCTTC. It is translated as CSATSRQPADNEQFF.